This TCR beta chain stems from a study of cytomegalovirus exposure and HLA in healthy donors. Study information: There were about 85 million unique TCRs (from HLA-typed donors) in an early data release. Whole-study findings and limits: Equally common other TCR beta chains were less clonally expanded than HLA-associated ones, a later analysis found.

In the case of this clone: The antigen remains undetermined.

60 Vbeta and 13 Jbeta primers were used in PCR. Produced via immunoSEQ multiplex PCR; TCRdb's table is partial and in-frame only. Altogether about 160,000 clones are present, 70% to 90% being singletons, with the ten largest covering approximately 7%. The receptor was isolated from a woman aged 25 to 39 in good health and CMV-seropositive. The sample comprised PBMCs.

The CDR3 DNA reads TGTGCCAGCAGCTTGAAAATCTCCAGGGGGCGCGATCCAGCCTACGAGCAGTACTTC. Residues: CASSLKISRGRDPAYEQYF. This rearrangement joins TRBV5-6 to TRBJ2-7; 8 nucleotides line up with TRBD1. Trimming took 1 base from V and 2 from J; bases not matched to a gene: 17. The length of the CDR3 is 19 residues. The germline CDR1 and CDR2 sequences are SGHDT and YYEEEE.